One sample yielded the 20 T cell receptor beta chains listed below, sequenced in a study of shared clonotypes between healthy human individuals. Assay: immunoSEQ multiplex PCR; the TCRdb copy retains only in-frame clones and omits some. The table has millions of clones, around nine tenths seen once. Sequenced sample: naive CD4+ T cells sorted from blood. The subset is: CD45RA+ positively selected. The receptors shown here come from a man between 18 and 29 years old in good health.

V and J are TRBV5-4 and TRBJ1-1; 9 nucleotides align to TRBD1. The J segment lost 1 base and the V segment lost 6 bases, leaving 7 bases of the junction unmatched. CDR3 length equals 15 residues. Germline CDR1 SGHNT, CDR2 YYREEE (reference sequence). The CDR3 DNA follows: TGTGCCAGCAACCCGGGACAGGGCCCGAACACTGAAGCTTTCTTT. Residues: CASNPGQGPNTEAFF.

This clone was counted a few times. The genes are TRBV28 and TRBJ2-7; TRBD2 matches at 10 bases. The CDR3 covers 14 residues. The germline CDR1 and CDR2 sequences are MDHEN and SYDVKM. V lost 5 bases and J lost 3; bases outside the gene matches: 4. This chain's CDR3 is CASSRAGGNYEQYF. The CDR3 coding sequence is TGTGCCAGCAGTCGAGCGGGGGGGAACTACGAGCAGTACTTC.

This sequence joins TRBV4-2 and TRBJ1-4; TRBD1 matches at 8 bases. The germline CDR1 and CDR2 sequences are LGHNA and YNFKEQ. V lost 3 bases and J lost 7; bases outside the gene matches: 4. The CDR3 spans 14 residues. The CDR3 region has the DNA TGTGCCAGCAGCCAGGACAGGGATGGTGAAAAACTGTTTTTT. Protein sequence: CASSQDRDGEKLFF.

This chain connects TRBV28 to TRBJ1-5; 9 bases are a match to TRBD1. After removal of 8 bases from V and 6 bases from J, the junction contained 17 bases not matched to a gene. Germline CDR1 and CDR2: MDHEN and SYDVKM. There are 17 residues in the CDR3. CDR3 nucleotides: TGTGCCAGCCTCTTTGGGGGGGGACAGGGTATGGGTCAGCCCCAGCATTTT. Translation: CASLFGGGQGMGQPQHF.

The V gene is TRBV18, the J gene TRBJ2-2; a possible D gene is TRBD1 (6 bases). Trimming stripped 4 bases from V and 0 bases from J, with 9 bases between. CDR3 length equals 15 residues. Germline-derived CDR1 and CDR2 are KGHSH and LQKENI. Written as DNA, the CDR3 is TGTGCCAGCTCACTCCACAGGGCGAACACCGGGGAGCTGTTTTTT. Translation gives CASSLHRANTGELFF.

The chain uses TRBV19 and TRBJ2-1, with TRBD1 identical over 8 bases. Germline CDR1 LNHDA, CDR2 SQIVND (reference sequence). The V segment lost 4 bases and the J segment 7 bases; nucleotides outside the gene matches: 3. The CDR3 is made up of 13 amino acids. The CDR3 loop is CASSTRTGNEQFF. CDR3 sequence (DNA): TGTGCCAGTAGTACCCGGACAGGGAATGAGCAGTTCTTC.

V gene TRBV11-2 combines with J gene TRBJ2-7; TRBD1 matches 11 bases. The CDR3 is 15 residues long. Per the germline V gene, CDR1 is SGHAT and CDR2 is FQNNGV. The trim removed 1 base at V and 5 bases at J, leaving 4 bases unmatched. This chain's CDR3 is CASSLVRDRGNEQYF. CDR3 DNA sequence: TGTGCCAGCAGCTTAGTTAGGGACAGGGGGAACGAGCAGTACTTC.

The chain combines TRBV15 with TRBJ2-5; TRBD1 matches at 8 bases. V lost 3 bases, J lost 6 bases, and 12 bases stayed unmatched. CDR1 is LNHNV and CDR2 is YYDKDF in the germline V gene (reference sequence). The CDR3 runs to 16 residues. DNA of the CDR3: TGTGCCACCAGCAGTTCCGGGACAGGCGGTCGGAAGACCCAGTACTTC. Protein sequence: CATSSSGTGGRKTQYF.

V and J are TRBV30 and TRBJ1-5; TRBD1 is a possible D gene (5 bases). This CDR3 has 14 amino acids. Trimming took 1 base from V and 10 from J, leaving 17 bases between them. The germline V gene encodes CDR1 GTSNPN and CDR2 SVGIG (reference sequence). CDR3 sequence (DNA): TGTGCCTGGAGTGAAGGGCAGGGCTGGGTTCCCCAGCATTTT. Its protein product is CAWSEGQGWVPQHF.

Concerning this clone itself: Other DNA sequences in this sample translate to the same CDR3. The rearrangement joins TRBV5-4 to TRBJ2-7; 9 bases are a match to TRBD1. The germline CDR1 and CDR2 sequences are SGHNT and YYREEE (reference sequence). V shed 4 bases and J 1 base; nucleotides not matched to a gene: 6. The CDR3 covers 15 residues. In nucleotides, the CDR3 is TGTGCCAGCAGCCCCGGGACAGGGTGGTCCTACGAGCAGTACTTC. It is translated as CASSPGTGWSYEQYF.

This clone was found a few times. The chain employs TRBV18 and TRBJ1-6, with 7 bases aligning to TRBD1. Germline loops: CDR1 KGHSH, CDR2 LQKENI. After removal of 3 bases from V and 14 bases from J, the junction contained 4 bases not matched to a gene. This CDR3 is 12 amino acids long. CDR3 nucleotides: TGTGCCAGCTCACCCTCGACAGGGACCCTCCACTTT. Protein product: CASSPSTGTLHF.

V is TRBV11-2 and J is TRBJ1-6; the match to TRBD1 covers 10 bases. V shed 5 bases, J shed 13 bases, and the junction held 11 bases outside the gene matches. CDR1 is SGHAT, CDR2 FQNNGV, per germline. The length of the CDR3 is 15 residues. CDR3 bases: TGTGCCAGCAGCGCGGGGGGGACAGGGGAAAGGCCCCTCCACTTT. This gives the protein CASSAGGTGERPLHF.

The chain couples TRBV11-2 to TRBJ1-1, with no clear D. The CDR3 extends over 13 amino acids. Per germline, CDR1 SGHAT and CDR2 FQNNGV. V lost 3 bases and J 7 bases, leaving 12 bases between the germline ends. The CDR3 protein is CASSFWGFDEAFF. Here the CDR3 DNA reads TGTGCCAGCAGCTTTTGGGGTTTTGATGAAGCTTTCTTT.

This clone was detected only once. The V gene is TRBV4-1, the J gene TRBJ2-2; 8 bases map to TRBD1. Germline CDR1 is MGHRA and CDR2 is YSYEKL. There are 15 residues in the CDR3. V shed 2 bases, J shed 7 bases, and the junction held 6 bases outside the gene matches. The DNA for the CDR3 is TGCGCCAGCAGCCAATCGGGACAGGCAGTCGGGGAGCTGTTTTTT. Translated, it gives CASSQSGQAVGELFF.

CDR3 protein: CAWSESRILNTEAFF. CDR3 bases: TGTGCCTGGAGTGAAAGCCGGATACTGAACACTGAAGCTTTCTTT. The rearrangement joins TRBV30 to TRBJ1-1; no reliable D call. The CDR3 is 15 residues long. CDR1 is GTSNPN, CDR2 SVGIG, per germline (reference sequence). Trimming took 1 base from V and 0 from J, leaving 12 bases between them.

The chain joins TRBV14 to TRBJ2-3; TRBD2 matches at 14 bases. Germline values: CDR1 SGHDN, CDR2 FVKESK. V dropped 4 bases and J dropped 2; count of bases not matched to a gene: 8. The CDR3 runs to 18 residues. The CDR3 DNA reads as TGTGCCAGCAGCCCAGCCGGGACTAGCGGGGGAAACACAGATACGCAGTATTTT. Translation: CASSPAGTSGGNTDTQYF.

V gene TRBV27 combines with J gene TRBJ1-5; D is unclear. Trimming took off 3 bases at V and 3 bases at J, with 9 bases between the two ends. The CDR3 spans 14 residues. Per the germline V gene, CDR1 is MNHEY and CDR2 is SMNVEV (reference sequence). Here the CDR3 DNA reads TGTGCCAGCAGTTTTACCAGGATCAATCAGCCCCAGCATTTT. Amino acid sequence: CASSFTRINQPQHF.

This clone has just one count. This chain uses TRBV28 with TRBJ1-1, with D maybe TRBD1 (6 bases). Per the germline V gene, CDR1 is MDHEN and CDR2 is SYDVKM. Between the trimmed V and J ends, which lost 7 bases and 0 bases, there was a span of 12 bases. This CDR3 has 14 residues. CDR3 amino acids: CASTLQGMNTEAFF. Here the CDR3 DNA reads TGTGCCAGCACCTTACAGGGCATGAACACTGAAGCTTTCTTT.

The chain carries TRBV10-3 and TRBJ1-3, with TRBD1 identical over 9 bases. The CDR3 has 16 residues. J was trimmed by 4 bases and V by 6 bases; bases with no gene match: 10. CDR1 is ENHRY and CDR2 is SYGVKD in the germline V gene. The CDR3 DNA sequence: TGTGCCATCAGGGGAACAGGGGGCGGCTCAGGAAACACCATATATTTT. Encoded protein: CAIRGTGGGSGNTIYF.

This chain uses TRBV14 with TRBJ2-4, with 7 nucleotides matching TRBD2. The ends lost 4 bases at V and 9 bases at J; junction bases unmatched: 6. The CDR3 runs to 13 residues. In germline, CDR1 is SGHDN, CDR2 FVKESK. As DNA, the CDR3 is TGTGCCAGCAGCCGGGGGGGGATTGGCATTCAGTACTTC. Protein product: CASSRGGIGIQYF.